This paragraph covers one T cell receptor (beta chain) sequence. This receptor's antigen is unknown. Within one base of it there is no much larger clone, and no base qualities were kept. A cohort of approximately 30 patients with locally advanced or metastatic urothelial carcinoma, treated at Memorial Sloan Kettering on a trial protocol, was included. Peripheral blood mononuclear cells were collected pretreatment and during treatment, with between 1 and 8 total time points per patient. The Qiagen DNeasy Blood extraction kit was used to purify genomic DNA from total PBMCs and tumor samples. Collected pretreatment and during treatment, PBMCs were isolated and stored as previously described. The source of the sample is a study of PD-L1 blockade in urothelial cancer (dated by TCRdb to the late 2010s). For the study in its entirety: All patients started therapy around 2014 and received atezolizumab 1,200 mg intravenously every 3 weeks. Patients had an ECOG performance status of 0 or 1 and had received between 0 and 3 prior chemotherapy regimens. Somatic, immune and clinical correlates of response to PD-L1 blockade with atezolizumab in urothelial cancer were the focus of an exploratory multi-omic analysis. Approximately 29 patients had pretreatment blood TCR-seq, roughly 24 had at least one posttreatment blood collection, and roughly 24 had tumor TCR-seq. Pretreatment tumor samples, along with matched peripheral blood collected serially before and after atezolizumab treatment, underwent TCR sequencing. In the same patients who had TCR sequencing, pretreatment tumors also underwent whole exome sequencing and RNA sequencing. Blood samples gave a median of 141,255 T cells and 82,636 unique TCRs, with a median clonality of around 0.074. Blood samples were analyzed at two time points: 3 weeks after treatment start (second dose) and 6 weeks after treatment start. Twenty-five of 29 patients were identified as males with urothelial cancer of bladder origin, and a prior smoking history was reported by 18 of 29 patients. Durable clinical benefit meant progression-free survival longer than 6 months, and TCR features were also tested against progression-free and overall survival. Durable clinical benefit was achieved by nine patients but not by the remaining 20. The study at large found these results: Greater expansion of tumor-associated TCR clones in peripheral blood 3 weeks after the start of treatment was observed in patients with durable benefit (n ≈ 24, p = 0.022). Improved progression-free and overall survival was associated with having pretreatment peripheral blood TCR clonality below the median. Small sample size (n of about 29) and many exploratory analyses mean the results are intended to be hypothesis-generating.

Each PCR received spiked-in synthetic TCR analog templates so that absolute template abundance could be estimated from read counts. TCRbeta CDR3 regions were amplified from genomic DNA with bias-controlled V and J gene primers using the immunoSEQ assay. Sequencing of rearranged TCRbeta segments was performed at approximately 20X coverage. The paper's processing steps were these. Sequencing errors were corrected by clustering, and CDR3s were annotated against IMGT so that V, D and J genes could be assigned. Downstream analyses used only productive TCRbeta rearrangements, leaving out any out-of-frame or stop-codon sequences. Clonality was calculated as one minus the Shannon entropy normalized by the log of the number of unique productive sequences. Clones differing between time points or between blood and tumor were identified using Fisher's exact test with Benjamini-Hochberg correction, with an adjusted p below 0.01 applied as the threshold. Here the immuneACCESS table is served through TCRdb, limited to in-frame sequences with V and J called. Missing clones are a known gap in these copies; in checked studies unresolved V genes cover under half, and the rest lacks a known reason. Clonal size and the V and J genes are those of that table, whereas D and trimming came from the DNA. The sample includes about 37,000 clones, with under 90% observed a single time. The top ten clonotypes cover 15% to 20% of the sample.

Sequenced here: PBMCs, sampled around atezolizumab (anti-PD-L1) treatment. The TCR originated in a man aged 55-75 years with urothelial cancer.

The DNA sequence follows: TGTGCCAGCAGTGAAGTCAGGGAAAGCGAAAAACTGTTTTTT. Its translation reads: CASSEVRESEKLFF. Rearrangement joined TRBV6-1 to TRBJ1-4; tentative D gene TRBD1, with 5 bases matching. The germline V gene gives CDR1 as MNHNS and CDR2 as SASEGT. Relative to germline, V is 1 base shorter and J is 8 bases shorter, with 11 bases between their ends. Its CDR3 holds 14 amino acids, cysteine through phenylalanine. The read is trimmed to its CDR3 DNA, 42 bases read in frame from base 1.